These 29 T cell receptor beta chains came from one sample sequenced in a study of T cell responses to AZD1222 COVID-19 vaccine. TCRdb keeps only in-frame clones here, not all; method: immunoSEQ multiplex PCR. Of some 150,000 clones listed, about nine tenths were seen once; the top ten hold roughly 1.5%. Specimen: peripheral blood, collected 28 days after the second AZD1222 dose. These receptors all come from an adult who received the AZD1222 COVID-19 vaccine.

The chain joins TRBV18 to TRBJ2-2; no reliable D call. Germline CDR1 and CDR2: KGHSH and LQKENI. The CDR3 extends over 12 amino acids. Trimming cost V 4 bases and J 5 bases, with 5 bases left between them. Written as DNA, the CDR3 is TGTGCCAGCTCACGGGTGACCGGGGAGCTGTTTTTT. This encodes CASSRVTGELFF.

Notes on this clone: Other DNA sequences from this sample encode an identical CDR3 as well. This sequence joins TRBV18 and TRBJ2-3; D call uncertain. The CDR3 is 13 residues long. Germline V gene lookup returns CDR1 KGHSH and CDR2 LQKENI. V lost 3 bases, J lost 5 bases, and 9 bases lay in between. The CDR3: CASSPPSRDTQYF. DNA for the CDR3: TGTGCCAGCTCACCCCCCTCCAGAGATACGCAGTATTTT.

CDR3 residues: CASSLGTIRHEQFF. The CDR3 DNA reads TGTGCCAGCAGCTTGGGGACTATACGCCATGAGCAGTTCTTC. This sequence joins TRBV5-6 and TRBJ2-1, with TRBD2 as a possible D gene (6 bases). CDR3 length: 14 amino acids. Germline assignment: CDR1 SGHDT and CDR2 YYEEEE. The V end was cut by 0 bases, the J end by 8 bases, with 12 bases between.

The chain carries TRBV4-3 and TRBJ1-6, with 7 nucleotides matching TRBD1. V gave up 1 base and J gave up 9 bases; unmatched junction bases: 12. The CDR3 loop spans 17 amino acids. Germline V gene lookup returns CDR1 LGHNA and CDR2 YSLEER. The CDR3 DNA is TGCGCCAGCAGCCAAGTCCCAACAGGGGAGGGCGGTTCACCCCTCCACTTT. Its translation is CASSQVPTGEGGSPLHF.

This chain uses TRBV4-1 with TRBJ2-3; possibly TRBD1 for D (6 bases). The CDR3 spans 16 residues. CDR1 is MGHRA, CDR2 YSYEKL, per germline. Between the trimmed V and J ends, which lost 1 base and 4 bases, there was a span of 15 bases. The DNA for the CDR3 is TGCGCCAGCAGCCAAGCCCTCCAGGGGCCGGCAGATACGCAGTATTTT. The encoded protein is CASSQALQGPADTQYF.

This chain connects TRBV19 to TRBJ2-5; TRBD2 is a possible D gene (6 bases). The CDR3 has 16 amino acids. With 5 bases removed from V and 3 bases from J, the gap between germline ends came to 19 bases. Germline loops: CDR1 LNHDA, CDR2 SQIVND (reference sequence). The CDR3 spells CASSATWDFGKETQYF. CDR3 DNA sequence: TGTGCCAGTAGTGCTACGTGGGACTTCGGCAAAGAGACCCAGTACTTC.

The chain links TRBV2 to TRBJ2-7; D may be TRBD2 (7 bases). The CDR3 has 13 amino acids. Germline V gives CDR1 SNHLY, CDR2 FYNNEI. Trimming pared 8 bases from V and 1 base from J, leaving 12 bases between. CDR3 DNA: TGTGCCAGCTTCGGGGGGCTGTCCTACGAGCAGTACTTC. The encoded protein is CASFGGLSYEQYF.

The CDR3 reads CSVEGSLYGYTF. CDR3 in DNA: TGCAGCGTTGAGGGGAGCCTATATGGCTACACCTTC. The rearrangement links TRBV29-1 to TRBJ1-2; D unresolved. CDR3 size: 12 residues. Germline CDR1 reads SQVTM; CDR2 reads ANQGSEA. V dropped 3 bases and J dropped 5 bases, with 10 bases sitting between them.

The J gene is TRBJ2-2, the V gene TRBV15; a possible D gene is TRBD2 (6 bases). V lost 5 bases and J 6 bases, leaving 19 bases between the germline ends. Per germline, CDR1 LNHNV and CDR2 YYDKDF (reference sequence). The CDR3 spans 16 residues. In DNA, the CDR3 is TGTGCCACCAGCGTCCGGGAGTTCGTTCCCGCCGGGGAGCTGTTTTTT. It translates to CATSVREFVPAGELFF.

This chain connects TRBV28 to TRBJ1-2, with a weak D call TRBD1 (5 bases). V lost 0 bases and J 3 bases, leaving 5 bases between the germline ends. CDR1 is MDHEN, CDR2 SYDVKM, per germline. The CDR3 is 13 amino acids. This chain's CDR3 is CASSLWGDYGYTF. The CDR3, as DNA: TGTGCCAGCAGTTTATGGGGGGACTATGGCTACACCTTC.

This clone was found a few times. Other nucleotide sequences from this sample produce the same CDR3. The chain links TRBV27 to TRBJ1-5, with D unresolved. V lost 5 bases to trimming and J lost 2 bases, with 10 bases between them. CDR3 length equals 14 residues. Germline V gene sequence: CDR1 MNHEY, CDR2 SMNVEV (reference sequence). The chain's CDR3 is CASSLRQGNQPQHF. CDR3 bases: TGTGCCAGCAGTCTCCGACAAGGCAATCAGCCCCAGCATTTT.

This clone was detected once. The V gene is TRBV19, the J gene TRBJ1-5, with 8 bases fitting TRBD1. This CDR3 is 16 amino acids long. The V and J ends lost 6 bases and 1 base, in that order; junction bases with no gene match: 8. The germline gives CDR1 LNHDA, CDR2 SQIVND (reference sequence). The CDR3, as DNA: TGTGCCAGTAGAGGACAGGGCGCGGGGAGCAATCAGCCCCAGCATTTT. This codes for CASRGQGAGSNQPQHF. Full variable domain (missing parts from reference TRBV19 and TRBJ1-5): DGGITQSPKYLFRKEGQNVTLSCEQNLNHDAMYWYRQDPGQGLRLIYYSQIVNDFQKGDIAEGYSVSREKKESFPLTVTSAQKNPTAFYLCASRGQGAGSNQPQHFGDGTRLSIL.

The CDR3 is CASSPGLANNEQFF. Here the CDR3 DNA reads TGTGCCAGCAGTCCGGGACTAGCGAACAATGAGCAGTTCTTC. The chain combines TRBV28 with TRBJ2-1, with TRBD2 matching over 10 bases. The CDR3 spans 14 residues. V was pared by 5 bases and J by 5 bases, with 3 bases of the junction left unmatched. Germline assignment: CDR1 MDHEN and CDR2 SYDVKM.

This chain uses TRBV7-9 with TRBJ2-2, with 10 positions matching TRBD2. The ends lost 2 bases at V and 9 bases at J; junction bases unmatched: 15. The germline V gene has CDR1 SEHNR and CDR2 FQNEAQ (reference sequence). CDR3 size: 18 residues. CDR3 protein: CASSLLLAGDIRGRELFF. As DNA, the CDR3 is TGTGCCAGCAGCTTACTTCTAGCGGGGGACATCCGGGGGAGGGAGCTGTTTTTT.

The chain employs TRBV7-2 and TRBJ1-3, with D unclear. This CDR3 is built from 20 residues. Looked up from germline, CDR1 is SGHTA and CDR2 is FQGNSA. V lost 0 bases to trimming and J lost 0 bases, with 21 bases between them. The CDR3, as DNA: TGTGCCAGCAGCTTAGCTTGGTGGAGACCCCCCTACGCCTCTGGAAACACCATATATTTT. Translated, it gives CASSLAWWRPPYASGNTIYF.

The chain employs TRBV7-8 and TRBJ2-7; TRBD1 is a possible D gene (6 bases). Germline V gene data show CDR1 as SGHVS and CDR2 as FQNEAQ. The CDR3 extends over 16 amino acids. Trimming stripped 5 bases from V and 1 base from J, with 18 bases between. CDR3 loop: CASSRARGSTSYEQYF. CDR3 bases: TGTGCCAGCAGCCGAGCCAGGGGTTCTACGTCCTACGAGCAGTACTTC. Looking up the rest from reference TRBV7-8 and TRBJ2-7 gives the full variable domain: GAGVSQSPRYKVAKRGQDVALRCDPISGHVSLFWYQQALGQGPEFLTYFQNEAQLDKSGLPSDRFFAERPEGSVSTLKIQRTQQEDSAVYLCASSRARGSTSYEQYFGPGTRLTVT.

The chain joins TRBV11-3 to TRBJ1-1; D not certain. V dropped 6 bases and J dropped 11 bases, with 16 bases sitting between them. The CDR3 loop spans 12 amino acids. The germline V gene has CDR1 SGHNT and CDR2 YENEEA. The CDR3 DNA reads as TGTGCCAGCAGTTTGAGAAGATTGCATGCTTTCTTT. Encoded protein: CASSLRRLHAFF.

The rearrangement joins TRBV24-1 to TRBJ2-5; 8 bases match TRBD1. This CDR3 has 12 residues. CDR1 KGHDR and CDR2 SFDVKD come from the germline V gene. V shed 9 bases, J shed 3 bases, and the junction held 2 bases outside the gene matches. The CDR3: CATAGQEETQYF. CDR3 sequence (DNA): TGTGCCACCGCGGGACAGGAAGAGACCCAGTACTTC.

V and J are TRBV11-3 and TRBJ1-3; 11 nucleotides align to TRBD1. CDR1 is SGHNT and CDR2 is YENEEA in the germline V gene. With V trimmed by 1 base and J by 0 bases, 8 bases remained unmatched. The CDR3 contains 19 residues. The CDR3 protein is CASSLGRRTGGRSGNTIYF. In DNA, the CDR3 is TGTGCCAGCAGCTTAGGCCGCAGGACAGGGGGCCGCTCTGGAAACACCATATATTTT.

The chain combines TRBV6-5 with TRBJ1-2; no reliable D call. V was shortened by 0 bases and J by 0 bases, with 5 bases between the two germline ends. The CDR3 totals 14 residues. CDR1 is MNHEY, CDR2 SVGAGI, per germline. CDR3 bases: TGTGCCAGCAGTTACTCGCCAGCTAACTATGGCTACACCTTC. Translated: CASSYSPANYGYTF.

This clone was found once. The CDR3: CASREGALYTDTQYF. The CDR3 DNA reads TGTGCCAGCCGCGAGGGGGCCCTATACACAGATACGCAGTATTTT. This sequence joins TRBV27 and TRBJ2-3; 7 nucleotides align to TRBD1. CDR1 and CDR2 from the germline V gene are MNHEY and SMNVEV (reference sequence). This CDR3 region has 15 residues. The V and J ends lost 8 bases and 2 bases, in that order; junction bases with no gene match: 10.

CDR3 region: CASSISGITDTQYF. The CDR3 DNA sequence: TGTGCCAGCAGCATAAGCGGGATCACAGATACGCAGTATTTT. The chain employs TRBV7-3 and TRBJ2-3, with 7 bases identical to TRBD2. The V and J ends lost 5 bases and 2 bases, in that order; junction bases with no gene match: 4. Looked up from germline, CDR1 is SGHTA and CDR2 is FQGTGA. This CDR3 is 14 amino acids long.

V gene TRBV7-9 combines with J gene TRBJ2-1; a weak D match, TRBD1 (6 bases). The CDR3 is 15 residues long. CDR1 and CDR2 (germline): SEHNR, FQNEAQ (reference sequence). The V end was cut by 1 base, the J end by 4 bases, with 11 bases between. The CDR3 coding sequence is TGTGCCAGCAGCTTAGATGGACAGCTATACAATGAGCAGTTCTTC. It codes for CASSLDGQLYNEQFF.

CDR3 sequence (DNA): TGTGCCAGCAGTGACTCTCCCCAGGGGACCGGGGAGCTGTTTTTT. Its protein product is CASSDSPQGTGELFF. The V gene is TRBV6-4, the J gene TRBJ2-2, with D perhaps matching TRBD1 (6 bases). CDR3 size: 15 residues. CDR1 is MRHNA and CDR2 is SNTAGT in the germline V gene. Between the trimmed V and J ends, which lost 0 bases and 5 bases, there was a span of 10 bases.

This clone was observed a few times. This CDR3 is CASSLSNLNEQYF. In nucleotides, the CDR3 is TGTGCCAGCAGTTTGTCGAACTTAAACGAGCAGTACTTC. This chain joins TRBV27 and TRBJ2-7; D unclear. The germline CDR1 and CDR2 sequences are MNHEY and SMNVEV (reference sequence). CDR3 length equals 13 residues. Trimming shortened V by 3 bases and J by 5 bases, and 11 bases separated the two germline ends.

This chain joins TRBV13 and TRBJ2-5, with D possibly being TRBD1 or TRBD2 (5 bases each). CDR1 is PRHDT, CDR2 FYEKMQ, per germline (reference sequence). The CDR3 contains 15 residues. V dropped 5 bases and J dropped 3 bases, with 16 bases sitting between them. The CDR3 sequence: CASSGGGPTEETQYF. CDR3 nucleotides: TGTGCCAGCAGCGGGGGTGGCCCAACCGAAGAGACCCAGTACTTC.

CDR3 coding DNA: TGTGCCAGCAGCCGTGGTACAGGGTGGGGCTCCTACAATGAGCAGTTCTTC. Its translation: CASSRGTGWGSYNEQFF. The gene calls are TRBV5-8 and TRBJ2-1; TRBD1 might be the D (6 bases). V was shortened by 4 bases and J by 0 bases, with 17 bases between the two germline ends. The CDR3 covers 17 residues. Germline values: CDR1 SGHTS, CDR2 YDEGEE.

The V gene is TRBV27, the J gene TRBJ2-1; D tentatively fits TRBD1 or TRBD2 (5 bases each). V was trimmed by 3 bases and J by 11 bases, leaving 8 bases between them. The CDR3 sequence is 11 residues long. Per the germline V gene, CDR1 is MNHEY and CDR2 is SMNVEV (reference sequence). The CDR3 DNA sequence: TGTGCCAGCAGTTTGAAGGGACAGCAGTTCTTC. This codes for CASSLKGQQFF.

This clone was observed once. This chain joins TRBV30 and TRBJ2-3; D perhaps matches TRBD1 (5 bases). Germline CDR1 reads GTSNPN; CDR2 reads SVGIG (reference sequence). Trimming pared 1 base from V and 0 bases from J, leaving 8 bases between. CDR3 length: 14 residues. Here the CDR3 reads CAWSEGSSTDTQYF. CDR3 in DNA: TGTGCCTGGAGTGAGGGGTCCAGCACAGATACGCAGTATTTT.